This T cell receptor beta chain was identified in a study of T-cell reconstitution after alpha-beta-depleted transplantation in children (dated by TCRdb to 2016 to 2018). Study-wide context: T-cell immune reconstitution after TCRalphabeta/CD19-depleted allogeneic hematopoietic cell transplantation in children was quantitatively tracked in the study by means of TCR repertoire profiling.

This clonotype came up many times. Its binding antigen is unknown. No base quality values were provided; no much bigger clone lies one nucleotide off. The V end gives up 4 bases and the J end 7 bases, leaving 9 bases in the junction not matched to a gene. CDR1 is given as DFQATT and CDR2 as SNEGSKA, both from the germline V gene (reference sequence). Measured from the cysteine to the phenylalanine, the CDR3 is 14 residues long. Only the CDR3 DNA stays, 42 bases, in frame from base 1. Results and caveats for the whole study, not just this receptor: Hyperexpanded clone frequencies declined over subsequent months; after one year, T-cell counts and TCRbeta diversity were mostly attributed to newly produced T cells. The apparently early recovery of alphabetaT-cell counts about two months after transplant reportedly depended on only several hundred rapidly expanded clones that came from non-depleted graft cells. In some patients, high TCRbeta diversity at day 60 was attributed to recipient T cells and intrathymic progenitors that had survived conditioning.

Libraries were constructed by PCR. For sequencing, an Illumina HiSeq 2500 was employed. TCR library preparation used molecular barcoding, with unique molecular identifiers applied to normalize quantification of the TCRbeta repertoire. TCRdb handled the public reads itself, with Q25 trimming in fastp and clone calling in MiXCR, and kept productive beta chains. Rows with one shared CDR3 protein collapse into an entry with the most common genes and DNA. The sample has hundreds of thousands of distinct CDR3 sequences on record, roughly 14% of them singletons. Of the sample, around 0.76% is held by the ten largest clones. The treatment or condition label, read with the paper, signifies: allogeneic hematopoietic cell transplantation with graft depleted of TCRalphabeta T cells and CD19 B cells. The children who served as transplant recipients had been given grafts of TCRalphabeta/CD19-depleted allogeneic hematopoietic cells.

The sequences come from PBMCs, collected before TCRalphabeta/CD19-depleted stem cell transplant. The TCR comes from a girl aged 2 to 9 with congenital amegakaryocytic thrombocytopenia, due to receive a stem cell transplant. The chain is made from TRBV20-1 and TRBJ2-1; 8 central bases correspond to TRBD2. The CDR3 has the sequence CSANKLAARNEQFF. The sequenced DNA is TGCAGTGCTAATAAACTAGCGGCTAGGAATGAGCAGTTCTTC.